A single T cell receptor (beta chain) is shown here with its context. The data stem from a study of blood T cell repertoires in COVID-19. The CDR3 is made up of 15 amino acids. J lost 4 bases, V lost 7 bases, and 10 bases had no gene match. Germline values: CDR1 LNHDA, CDR2 SQIVND (reference sequence). Data came from immunoSEQ multiplex PCR; TCRdb stores just in-frame clones and leaves some out. The sample consists of 70,000 to 95,000 clones, about 89% of them appearing once. What was sequenced was peripheral blood. This TCR was recovered from a woman between 50 and 59 years old in a cohort sampled during active COVID-19. This chain connects TRBV19 to TRBJ2-1; 7 bases are shared with TRBD2. DNA of the CDR3: TGTGCCAGTACCTTGAGCGGGGCACCTTACAATGAGCAGTTCTTC. Protein sequence: CASTLSGAPYNEQFF.